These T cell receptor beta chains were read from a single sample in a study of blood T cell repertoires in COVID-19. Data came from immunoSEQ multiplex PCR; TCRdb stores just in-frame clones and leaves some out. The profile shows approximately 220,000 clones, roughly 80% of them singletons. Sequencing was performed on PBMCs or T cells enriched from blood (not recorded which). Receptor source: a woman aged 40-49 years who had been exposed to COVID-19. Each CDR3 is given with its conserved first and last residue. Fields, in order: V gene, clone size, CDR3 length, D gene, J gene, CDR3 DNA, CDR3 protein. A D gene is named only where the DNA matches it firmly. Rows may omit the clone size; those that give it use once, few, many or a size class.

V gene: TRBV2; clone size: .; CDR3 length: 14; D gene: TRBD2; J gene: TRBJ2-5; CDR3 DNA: TGTGCCAGCAGTGAAGGGGCTAGCGGGGAGACCCAGTACTTC; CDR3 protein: CASSEGASGETQYF
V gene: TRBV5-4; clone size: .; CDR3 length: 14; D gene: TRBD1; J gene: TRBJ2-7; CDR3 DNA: TGTGCCAGCAGCTGGGGACAGGGGGACTACGAGCAGTACTTC; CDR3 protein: CASSWGQGDYEQYF
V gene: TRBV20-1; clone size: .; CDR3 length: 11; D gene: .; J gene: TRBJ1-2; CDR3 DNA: TGCAGTGCTAGGGAGACCTATGGCTACACCTTC; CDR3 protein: CSARETYGYTF
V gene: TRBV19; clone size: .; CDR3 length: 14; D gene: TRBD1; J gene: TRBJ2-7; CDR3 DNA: TGTGCCAGTACTCTCCGGACAGGGACCTACGAGCAGTACTTC; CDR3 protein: CASTLRTGTYEQYF
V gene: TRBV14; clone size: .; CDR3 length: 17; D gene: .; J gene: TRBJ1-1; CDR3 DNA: TGTGCCAGCAGCCCCCGATACCCCGGACTGGCGAGTACTGAAGCTTTCTTT; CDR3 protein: CASSPRYPGLASTEAFF
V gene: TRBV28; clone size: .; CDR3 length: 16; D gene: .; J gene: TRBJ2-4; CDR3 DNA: TGTGCCAGCAGTCCTACCCCGGACACCCCCAAAAACATTCAGTACTTC; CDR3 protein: CASSPTPDTPKNIQYF
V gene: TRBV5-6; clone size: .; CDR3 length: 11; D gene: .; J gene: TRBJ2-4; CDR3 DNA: TGTGCCAGCAGCCTAGAAAACATTCAGTACTTC; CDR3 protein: CASSLENIQYF
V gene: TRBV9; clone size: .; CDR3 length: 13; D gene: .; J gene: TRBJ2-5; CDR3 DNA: TGTGCCAGCAGCGTTACAGGGACGGAGACCCAGTACTTC; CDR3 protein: CASSVTGTETQYF
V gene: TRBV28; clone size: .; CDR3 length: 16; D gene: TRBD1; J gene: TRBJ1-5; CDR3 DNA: TGTGCCAGCAGTTTTGGTTCCAGGGGGGATAATCAGCCCCAGCATTTT; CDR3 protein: CASSFGSRGDNQPQHF
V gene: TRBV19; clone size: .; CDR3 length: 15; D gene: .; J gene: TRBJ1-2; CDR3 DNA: TGTGCCAGCTTGCCCGGGGGGTGGACCAACTATGGCTACACCTTC; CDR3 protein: CASLPGGWTNYGYTF
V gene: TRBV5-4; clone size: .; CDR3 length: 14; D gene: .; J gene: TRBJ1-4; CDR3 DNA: TGTGCCAGCAGCTTAAGGGAGGGGAGTGAAAAACTGTTTTTT; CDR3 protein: CASSLREGSEKLFF
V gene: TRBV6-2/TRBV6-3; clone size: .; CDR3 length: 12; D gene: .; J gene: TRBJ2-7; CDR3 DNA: TGTGCCAGCAGTCCATCCTCCTACGAGCAGTACTTC; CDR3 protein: CASSPSSYEQYF
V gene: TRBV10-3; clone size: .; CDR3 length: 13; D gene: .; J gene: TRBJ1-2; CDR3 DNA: TGTGCCATCAGTGAGCCAGGGGTTATTGGCTACACCTTC; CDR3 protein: CAISEPGVIGYTF
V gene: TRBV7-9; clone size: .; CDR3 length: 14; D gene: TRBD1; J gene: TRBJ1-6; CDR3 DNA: TGTGCCAGCAGCTCCGGGACAGGAGGTTCACCCCTCCACTTT; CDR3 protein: CASSSGTGGSPLHF
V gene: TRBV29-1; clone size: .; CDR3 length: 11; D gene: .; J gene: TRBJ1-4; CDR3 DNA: TGCAGCGTCGACAGAAATGAAAAACTGTTTTTT; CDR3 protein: CSVDRNEKLFF
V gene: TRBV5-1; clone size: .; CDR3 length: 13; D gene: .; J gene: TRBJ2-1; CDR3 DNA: TGCGCCAGCTTCGAGGTCGGGGAACGGGAGCAGTTCTTC; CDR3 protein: CASFEVGEREQFF
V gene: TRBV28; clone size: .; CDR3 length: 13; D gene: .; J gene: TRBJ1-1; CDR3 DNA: TGTGCCAGCCGCAGGGCTCTGAACACTGAAGCTTTCTTT; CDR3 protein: CASRRALNTEAFF
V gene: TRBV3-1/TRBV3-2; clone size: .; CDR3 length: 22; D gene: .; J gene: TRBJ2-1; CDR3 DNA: TGTGCCAGCAGCCAAGTACAGGGTCGCGCCGTCAAACAACACCGTCCTTACAATGAGCAGTTCTTC; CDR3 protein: CASSQVQGRAVKQHRPYNEQFF
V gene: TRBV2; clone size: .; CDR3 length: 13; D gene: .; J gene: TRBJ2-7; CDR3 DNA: TGTGCCAGCAGCCTTCGGACAGCCTACGAGCAGTACTTC; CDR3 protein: CASSLRTAYEQYF
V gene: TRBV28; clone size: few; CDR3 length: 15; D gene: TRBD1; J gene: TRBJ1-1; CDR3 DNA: TGTGCCAGCAGACGCCCGGGGACAGTGGTCGCTGAAGCTTTCTTT; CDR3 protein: CASRRPGTVVAEAFF
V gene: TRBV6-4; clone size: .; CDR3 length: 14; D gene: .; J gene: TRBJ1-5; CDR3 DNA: TGTGCCAGCAGTCTCGAGATGGGCAATCAGCCCCAGCATTTT; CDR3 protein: CASSLEMGNQPQHF
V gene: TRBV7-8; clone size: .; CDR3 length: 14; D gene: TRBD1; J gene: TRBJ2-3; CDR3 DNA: TGTGCCAGCAGTATTATACAGGGGGCAGATACGCAGTATTTT; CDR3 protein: CASSIIQGADTQYF
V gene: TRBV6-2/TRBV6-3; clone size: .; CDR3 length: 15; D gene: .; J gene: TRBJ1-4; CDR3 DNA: TGTGCCAGCAGTTACAACGACCCACCGAGGGAAAAACTGTTTTTT; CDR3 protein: CASSYNDPPREKLFF
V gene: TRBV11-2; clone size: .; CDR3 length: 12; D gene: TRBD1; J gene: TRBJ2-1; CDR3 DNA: TGTGCCAGCAGCGGACAGGGGAATGAGCAGTTCTTC; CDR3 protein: CASSGQGNEQFF
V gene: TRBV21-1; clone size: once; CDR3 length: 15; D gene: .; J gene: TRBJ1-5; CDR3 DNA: TGTGCCAGCAGCAAGTGGCGGTACCCTCCTGCGCCCCAGCATTTT; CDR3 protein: CASSKWRYPPAPQHF
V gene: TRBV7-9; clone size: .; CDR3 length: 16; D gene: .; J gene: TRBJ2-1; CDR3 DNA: TGTGCCAGCAGCTTAGCATCAGGGGGGAAATACAATGAGCAGTTCTTC; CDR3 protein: CASSLASGGKYNEQFF
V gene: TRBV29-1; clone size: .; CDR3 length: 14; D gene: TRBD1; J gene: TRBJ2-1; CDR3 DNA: TGCAGCGTTGACGGGACAGGGATCTACAATGAGCAGTTCTTC; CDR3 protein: CSVDGTGIYNEQFF
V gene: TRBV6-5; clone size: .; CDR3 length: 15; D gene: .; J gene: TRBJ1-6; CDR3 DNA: TGTGCCACCTGGGACTGGAGCTCCTATAATTCACCCCTCCACTTT; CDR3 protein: CATWDWSSYNSPLHF
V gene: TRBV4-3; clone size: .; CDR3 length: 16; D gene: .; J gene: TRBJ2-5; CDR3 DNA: TGCGCCAGCAGCCAAGGTCGCGGCGGGGGCGGGGAGACCCAGTACTTC; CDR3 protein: CASSQGRGGGGETQYF
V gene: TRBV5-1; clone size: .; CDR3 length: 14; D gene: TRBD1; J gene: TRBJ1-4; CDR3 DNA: TGCGCCAGCAGCTTCGACAGGGGTGGTGAAAAACTGTTTTTT; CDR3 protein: CASSFDRGGEKLFF
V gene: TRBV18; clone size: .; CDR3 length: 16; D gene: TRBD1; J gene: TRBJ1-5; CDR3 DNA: TGTGCCAGCTCACCAAAGGAGGGGGCAAGGGATCAGCCCCAGCATTTT; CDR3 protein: CASSPKEGARDQPQHF
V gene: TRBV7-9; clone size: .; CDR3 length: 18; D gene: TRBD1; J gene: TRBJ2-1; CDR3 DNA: TGTGCCAGCAGCTTACCCAGGGGGGGGACAGGGGCGAACAATGAGCAGTTCTTC; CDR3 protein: CASSLPRGGTGANNEQFF
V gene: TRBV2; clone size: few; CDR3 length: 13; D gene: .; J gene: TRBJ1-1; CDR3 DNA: TGTGCCAGCAGCTTCCATGAGGGTGCTGAAGCTTTCTTT; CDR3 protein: CASSFHEGAEAFF
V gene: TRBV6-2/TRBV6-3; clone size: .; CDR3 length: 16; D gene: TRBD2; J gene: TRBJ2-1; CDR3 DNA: TGTGCCAGCAGTTATAACCTAGCGGGGGCCTACAATGAGCAGTTCTTC; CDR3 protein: CASSYNLAGAYNEQFF
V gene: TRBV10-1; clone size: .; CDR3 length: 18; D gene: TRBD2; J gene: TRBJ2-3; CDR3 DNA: TGCGCCAGCAGTGAGTTCCGTATTACTAGCGGGGGCCCAGATACGCAGTATTTT; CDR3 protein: CASSEFRITSGGPDTQYF
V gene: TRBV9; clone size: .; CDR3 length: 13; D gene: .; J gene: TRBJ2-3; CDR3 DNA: TGTGCCAGCAGCGAGCCCCCAACAGATACGCAGTATTTT; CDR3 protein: CASSEPPTDTQYF
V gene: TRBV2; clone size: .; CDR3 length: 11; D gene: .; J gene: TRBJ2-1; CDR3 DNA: TGTGCCAGCAATAGTCTCAATGAGCAGTTCTTC; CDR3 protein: CASNSLNEQFF
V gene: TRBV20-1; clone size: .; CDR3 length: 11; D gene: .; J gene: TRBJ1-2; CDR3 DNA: TGCAGTGCTAGACTCCCCCATGGCTACACCTTC; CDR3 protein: CSARLPHGYTF
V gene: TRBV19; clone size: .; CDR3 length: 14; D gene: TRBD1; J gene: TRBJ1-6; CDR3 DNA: TGTGCCAGTAGTAGGCAGGGGGCGAATTCACCCCTCCACTTT; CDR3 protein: CASSRQGANSPLHF